This T cell receptor (beta chain) came from a study of B cell selection in AIRE deficiency. Regulatory T cells were sorted as CD4+CD25hiCD127low/negative cells. Healthy unrelated donors supplied the control samples. The CDR3 has 13 residues. Between the trimmed V and J ends, which lost 7 bases and 0 bases, there was a span of 4 bases. From germline, CDR1 is MNHNY and CDR2 SVGAGI (reference sequence). Per the original methods: Treg pools: 55,000 to 70,000 distinct patient, 9.56x10^4 donor TCRbeta sequences. Produced via immunoSEQ multiplex PCR; TCRdb's table is partial and in-frame only. The V and J calls and clone size were taken over from that table, and D and trimming were inferred from the DNA. The sample lists 23,000 or so clones; around 90% were seen once. Overall study results and limits: TCRbeta-only data showed roughly two fifths of shared healthy Treg sequences in healthy Tconv. Patient Tconv cells held 25% to 35% of Treg sequences shared by healthy donors.

Comments on this clone: No antigen is known for it.

The sequenced material came from CD4+CD25+ Tregs sorted from PBMCs. The chain has TRBV6-6 and TRBJ1-6; no firm D call. This TCR derives from a human donor in good health. This CDR3 is CASIGSYNSPLHF. CDR3 in DNA: TGTGCCAGCATTGGCTCCTATAATTCACCCCTCCACTTT.